The text below deals with one T cell receptor (beta chain). V lost 0 bases and J 3 bases, leaving 12 bases between the germline ends. Looked up from germline, CDR1 is MNHNS and CDR2 is SASEGT. The CDR3 loop spans 15 amino acids. The table came from immunoSEQ multiplex PCR; TCRdb's copy has only in-frame clones and leaves some out. This sample yields more than 40,000 clones, of which 70% to 90% are seen a single time; 10% to 15% belongs to the top ten. The data derive from a study of blood T cell repertoires in COVID-19. Study-wide context: PBMCs, B-cell-depleted T cells, or T cells were the source of the cDNA or gDNA that made up the material.

Sequences were obtained from peripheral blood. The chain combines TRBV6-1 with TRBJ2-7, with D possibly TRBD1 on 5 matching bases. This TCR came from an elderly man with acute or convalescent COVID-19. In nucleotides, the CDR3 is TGTGCCAGCAGTGAAGCCGGCCAGGGCCTCTACGAGCAGTACTTC. It translates to CASSEAGQGLYEQYF.